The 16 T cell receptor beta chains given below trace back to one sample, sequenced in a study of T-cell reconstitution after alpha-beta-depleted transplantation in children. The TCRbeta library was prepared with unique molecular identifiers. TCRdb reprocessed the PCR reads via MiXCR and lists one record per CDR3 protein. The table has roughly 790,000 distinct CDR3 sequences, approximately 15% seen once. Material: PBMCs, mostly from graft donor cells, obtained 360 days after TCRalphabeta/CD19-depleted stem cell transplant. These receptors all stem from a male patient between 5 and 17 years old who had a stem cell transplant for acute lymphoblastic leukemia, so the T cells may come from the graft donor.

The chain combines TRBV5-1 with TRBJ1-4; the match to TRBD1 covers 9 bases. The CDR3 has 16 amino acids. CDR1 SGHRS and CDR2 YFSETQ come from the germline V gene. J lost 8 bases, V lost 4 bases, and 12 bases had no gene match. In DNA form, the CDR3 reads TGCGCCAGCAGCCCTGGACCGGGACAGGGAATGGAAAAACTGTTTTTT. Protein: CASSPGPGQGMEKLFF.

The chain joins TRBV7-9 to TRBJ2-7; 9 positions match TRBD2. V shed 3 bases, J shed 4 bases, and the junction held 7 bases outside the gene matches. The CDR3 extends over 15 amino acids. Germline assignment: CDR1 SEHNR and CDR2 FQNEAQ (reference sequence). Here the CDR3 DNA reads TGTGCCAGCAGCTTTAGCGGGAGCGGGGAATACGAGCAGTACTTC. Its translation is CASSFSGSGEYEQYF.

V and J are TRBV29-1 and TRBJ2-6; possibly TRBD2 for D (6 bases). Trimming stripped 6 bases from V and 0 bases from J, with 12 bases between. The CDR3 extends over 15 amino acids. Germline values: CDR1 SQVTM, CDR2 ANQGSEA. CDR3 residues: CSVPAGSSGANVLTF. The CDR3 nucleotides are TGCAGCGTCCCGGCGGGGAGCTCTGGGGCCAACGTCCTGACTTTC.

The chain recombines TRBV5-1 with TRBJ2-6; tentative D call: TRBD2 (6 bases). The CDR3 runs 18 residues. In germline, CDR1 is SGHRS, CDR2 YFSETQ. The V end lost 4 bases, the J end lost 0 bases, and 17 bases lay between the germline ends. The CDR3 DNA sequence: TGCGCCAGCAGCGCCGATCCGGGGAGGAGCTCTGGGGCCAACGTCCTGACTTTC. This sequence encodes CASSADPGRSSGANVLTF.

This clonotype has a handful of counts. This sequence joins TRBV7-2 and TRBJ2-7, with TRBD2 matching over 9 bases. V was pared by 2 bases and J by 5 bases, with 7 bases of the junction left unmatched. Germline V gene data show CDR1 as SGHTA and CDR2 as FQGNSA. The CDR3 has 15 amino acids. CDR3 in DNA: TGTGCCAGCAGCTTATCTTGGCGGGAGGGCCACGAGCAGTACTTC. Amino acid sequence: CASSLSWREGHEQYF.

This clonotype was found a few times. The CDR3 protein is CASTSRTSGKKGELFF. The CDR3 DNA follows: TGTGCCAGCACCTCTAGGACTAGCGGGAAAAAAGGGGAGCTGTTTTTT. V gene TRBV6-1 combines with J gene TRBJ2-2, with TRBD2 matching over 12 bases. With V trimmed by 7 bases and J by 8 bases, 11 bases remained unmatched. This CDR3 has 16 residues. Germline values: CDR1 MNHNS, CDR2 SASEGT.

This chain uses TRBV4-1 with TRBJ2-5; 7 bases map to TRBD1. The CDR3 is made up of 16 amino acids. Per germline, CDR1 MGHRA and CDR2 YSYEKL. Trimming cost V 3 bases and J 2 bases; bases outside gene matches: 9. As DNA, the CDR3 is TGCGCCAGCAGCCAGCCCTTCGGGACAGCACAAGAGACCCAGTACTTC. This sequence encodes CASSQPFGTAQETQYF.

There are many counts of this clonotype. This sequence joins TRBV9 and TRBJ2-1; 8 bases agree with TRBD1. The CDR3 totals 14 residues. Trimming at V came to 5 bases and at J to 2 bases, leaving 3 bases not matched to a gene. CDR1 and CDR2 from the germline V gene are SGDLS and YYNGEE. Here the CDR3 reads CASSTGGPYNEQFF. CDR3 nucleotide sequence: TGTGCCAGCAGTACAGGGGGACCCTACAATGAGCAGTTCTTC.

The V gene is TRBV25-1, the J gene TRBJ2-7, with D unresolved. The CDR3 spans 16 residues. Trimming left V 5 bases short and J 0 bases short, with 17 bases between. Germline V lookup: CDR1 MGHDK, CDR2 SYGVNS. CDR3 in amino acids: CASSKRDGPHSYEQYF. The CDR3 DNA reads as TGTGCCAGCAGTAAACGTGACGGCCCCCACTCCTACGAGCAGTACTTC.

CDR3 in amino acids: CASRRVGSSYNEQFF. Here the CDR3 DNA reads TGTGCCAGCCGAAGAGTGGGCAGCTCCTACAATGAGCAGTTCTTC. The chain carries TRBV11-2 and TRBJ2-1; D remains ambiguous. Germline V gives CDR1 SGHAT, CDR2 FQNNGV. V lost 8 bases, J lost 0 bases, and 14 bases lay in between. The CDR3 covers 15 residues.

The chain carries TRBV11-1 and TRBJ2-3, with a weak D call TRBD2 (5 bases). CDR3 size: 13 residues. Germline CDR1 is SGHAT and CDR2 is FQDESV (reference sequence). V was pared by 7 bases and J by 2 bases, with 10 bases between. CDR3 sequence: CASKSRATDTQYF. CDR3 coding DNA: TGTGCCAGCAAATCGAGGGCCACAGATACGCAGTATTTT.

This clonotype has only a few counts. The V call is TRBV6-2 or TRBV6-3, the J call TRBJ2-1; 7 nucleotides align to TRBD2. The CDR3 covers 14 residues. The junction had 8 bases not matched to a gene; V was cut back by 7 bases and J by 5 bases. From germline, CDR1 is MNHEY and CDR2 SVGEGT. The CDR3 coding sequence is TGTGCCAGCACACGTTCGGGACTAAACAATGAGCAGTTCTTC. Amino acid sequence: CASTRSGLNNEQFF.

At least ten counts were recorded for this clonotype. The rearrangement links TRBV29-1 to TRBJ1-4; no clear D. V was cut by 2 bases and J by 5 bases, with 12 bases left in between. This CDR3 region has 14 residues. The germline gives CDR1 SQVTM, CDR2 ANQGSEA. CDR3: CSVETVTRNEKLFF. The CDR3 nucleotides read TGCAGCGTTGAAACGGTAACGAGGAATGAAAAACTGTTTTTT.

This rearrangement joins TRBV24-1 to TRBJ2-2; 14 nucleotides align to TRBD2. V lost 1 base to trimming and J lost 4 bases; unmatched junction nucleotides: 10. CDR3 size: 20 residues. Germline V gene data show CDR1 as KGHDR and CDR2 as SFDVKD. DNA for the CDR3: TGTGCCACCAGTGATTTACCCCATCGTGGACTAGCGGGAGGCACCGGGGAGCTGTTTTTT. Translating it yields CATSDLPHRGLAGGTGELFF.

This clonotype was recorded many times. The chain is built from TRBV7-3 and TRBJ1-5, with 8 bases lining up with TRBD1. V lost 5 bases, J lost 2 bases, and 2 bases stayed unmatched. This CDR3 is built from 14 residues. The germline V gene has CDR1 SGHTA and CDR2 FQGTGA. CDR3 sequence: CASSGQGRNQPQHF. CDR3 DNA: TGTGCCAGCAGCGGACAGGGCCGCAATCAGCCCCAGCATTTT.

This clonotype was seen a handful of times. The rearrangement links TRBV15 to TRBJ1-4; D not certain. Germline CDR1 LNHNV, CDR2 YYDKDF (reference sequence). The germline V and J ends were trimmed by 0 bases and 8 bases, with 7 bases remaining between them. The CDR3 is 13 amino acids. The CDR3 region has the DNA TGTGCCACCAGCAGAGATGGATGGGAAAAACTGTTTTTT. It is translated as CATSRDGWEKLFF.